This T cell receptor (beta chain) was sequenced in a study of OX40 agonist ivuxolimab in advanced cancers. This CDR3 spans 13 amino acids. Looked up from germline, CDR1 is SEHNR and CDR2 is FQNEAQ (reference sequence). Trimming took 6 bases from V and 5 from J, leaving 14 bases between them. Generated by immunoSEQ multiplex PCR, the TCRdb table keeps only in-frame clones and is missing some. The sample lists 30,000 to 35,000 clones; roughly 85% were seen once. The sequence derives from an adult with an advanced solid tumor such as melanoma, head and neck, liver or kidney cancer. The chain recombines TRBV7-9 with TRBJ2-7; tentative D call: TRBD2 (6 bases). Source: CD4+ or CD8+ T cells sorted from blood, taken in a trial of the OX40 agonist ivuxolimab. The CDR3 DNA reads TGTGCCAGCAGGCGGGGAGCAGTGGACGAGCAGTACTTC. Its translation: CASRRGAVDEQYF.